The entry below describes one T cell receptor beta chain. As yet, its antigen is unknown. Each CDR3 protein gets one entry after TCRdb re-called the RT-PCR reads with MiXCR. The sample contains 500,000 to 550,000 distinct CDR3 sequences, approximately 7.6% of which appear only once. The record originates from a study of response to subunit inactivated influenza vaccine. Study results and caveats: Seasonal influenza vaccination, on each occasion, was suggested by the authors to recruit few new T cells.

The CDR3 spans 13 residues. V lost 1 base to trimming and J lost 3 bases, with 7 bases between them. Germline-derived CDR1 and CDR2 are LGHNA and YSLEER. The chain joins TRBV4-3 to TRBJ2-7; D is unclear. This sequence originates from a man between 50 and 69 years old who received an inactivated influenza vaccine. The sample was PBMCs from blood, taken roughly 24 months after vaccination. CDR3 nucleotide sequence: TGCGCCAGCAGCCAAGCCCTTCACTACGAGCAGTACTTC. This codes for CASSQALHYEQYF.